This T cell receptor (beta chain) was captured by sequencing in a study of shared clonotypes between healthy human individuals (TCRdb year 2020). In terms of the full investigation: The cohort comprised two women and a few men aged 18 to 49 years. To estimate repertoire size and how much clonotypes are shared between individuals, the study performed deep sequencing of blood TCR repertoires from a handful of healthy adults. For each donor, three plates each were used for CD4 naive and CD4 memory, two plates were used for CD8 naive, and one plate was used for CD8 memory. Per donor, leukapheresis produced somewhere between about 0.9 and 9.5 billion PBMCs. Libraries were prepared and TCR repertoires were sequenced by different laboratories using diverse techniques, in order to increase sequencing depth and limit assay-specific biases. Broader findings and caveats from the paper: Sampling was restricted to blood, and TCR repertoires in tissue are likely to differ from TCR repertoires in blood. When a handful of donors were compared, the shared fraction of clonotypes was 5% to 6.5% for naive CD4, about 4% for naive CD8, 2.3% for memory CD4, and less than 0.5% for memory CD8. Higher generation probabilities were observed for clonotypes shared by all four sorted-subset donors than for non-shared clonotypes. Pairwise subsampling led to the expectation that sequencing depth would affect the degree of clonotype sharing among donors. Rarefaction of sorted-subset datasets indicated incomplete sequencing despite the large sequencing depth. Naive subsets generally had larger estimated clonotype richness than memory subsets did. The small number of donors limited the genetic and exposure-history diversity represented.

Using the deep immunoSEQ assay, TCR CDR3 regions were amplified from genomic DNA by multiplex PCR. For each cell subset, the extracted genomic DNA was distributed evenly across all wells of several immunoSEQ 96-well plates, and each plate served as one replicate. For sorted subsets, each replicate PCR was loaded with roughly 200 ng genomic DNA, equivalent to 25,000 to 35,000 T cell genomes. Purified libraries were measured with a Qubit 3.0 fluorometer, size-checked on a Bioanalyzer 2100, and measured again with the KAPA Library Quantification kit. Each immunoSEQ 96-well plate was sequenced on its own single-read 150-cycle Illumina NextSeq 550 flow cell. The original methods were these. Because only junctional sequences without quality scores were contained in the immunoSEQ output, filtering matching that applied to full-length reads could not be performed. Sequences were annotated with PyIR, a Python wrapper for IgBLAST v1.9, using IMGT germline references to assign V/J genes and CDR3. Any read was removed if the V/J assignment was weak (E-value above 1e-6), the CDR3 was missing, or the read contained stop codons, out-of-frame junctions, or ambiguous translated residues. V3J clonotypes were defined by identical inferred V gene, J gene, and CDR3 amino acid sequence. To compute the percentage overlap between repertoires, the number of shared unique clonotypes was divided by the size of the smaller repertoire. RTK rarefaction, the Chao1 estimator, and Recon v2.1 estimates of unobserved clonotypes were used to assess repertoire richness. Generation probabilities were computed with OLGA for all TCRbeta clonotypes obtained by the gDNA method from a handful of donors. TCRdb carries this immuneACCESS record with in-frame sequences only. Its versions omit some clonotypes, under half of them owing to an unresolved V gene in the studies checked, with the rest unexplained. From that table come the V and J calls and clone size; the DNA was used to work out D and trimming. This sample comprises 950,000 to 1,100,000 clones, approximately 70% of them detected only once. Clones ranked in the top ten supply approximately 1.5% of the sample.

On this clone itself: This receptor's antigen is unknown. No much larger clone is present one base from it, and per-base qualities are unavailable.

The CDR3 numbers 14 residues from cysteine through phenylalanine. The CDR3 DNA has 42 bases and is translated from base 1. The trim is 3 bases for V and 3 bases for J, with a gap of 14 bases between the germline ends. CDR1 and CDR2 were assigned from the germline V gene (reference sequence) as GTSNPN and SVGIG. The donors were healthy, HIV-negative adults with no recently reported acute infections or vaccinations. Only Caucasian adults living in Nashville, Tennessee, USA were represented among the donors. CD4+ T cells were enriched by magnetic negative selection, after which naive cells were positively selected on CD45RA and the negative fraction was taken as the memory subset. Blood was collected by leukapheresis, and PBMCs were isolated by Ficoll-Histopaque density gradient centrifugation and then cryopreserved in liquid nitrogen vapor phase. Analytical flow cytometry was used to check the purity and quantity of every magnetically sorted T cell population. From each sorted fraction, genomic DNA was isolated and quantified by UV absorbance on a Nanodrop 2000c.

The chain was built from TRBV30 and TRBJ1-1, and possibly TRBD1, on 5 matching bases. The sequence was collected from a man younger than 35 in good health. Sample: memory CD4+ T cells sorted from blood. The cell subset or site label of this sample denotes: CD45RA-negative fraction. The CDR3 is CAWRIYAGHTEAFF. The DNA reads as follows: TGTGCCTGGAGAATCTATGCGGGGCACACTGAAGCTTTCTTT.